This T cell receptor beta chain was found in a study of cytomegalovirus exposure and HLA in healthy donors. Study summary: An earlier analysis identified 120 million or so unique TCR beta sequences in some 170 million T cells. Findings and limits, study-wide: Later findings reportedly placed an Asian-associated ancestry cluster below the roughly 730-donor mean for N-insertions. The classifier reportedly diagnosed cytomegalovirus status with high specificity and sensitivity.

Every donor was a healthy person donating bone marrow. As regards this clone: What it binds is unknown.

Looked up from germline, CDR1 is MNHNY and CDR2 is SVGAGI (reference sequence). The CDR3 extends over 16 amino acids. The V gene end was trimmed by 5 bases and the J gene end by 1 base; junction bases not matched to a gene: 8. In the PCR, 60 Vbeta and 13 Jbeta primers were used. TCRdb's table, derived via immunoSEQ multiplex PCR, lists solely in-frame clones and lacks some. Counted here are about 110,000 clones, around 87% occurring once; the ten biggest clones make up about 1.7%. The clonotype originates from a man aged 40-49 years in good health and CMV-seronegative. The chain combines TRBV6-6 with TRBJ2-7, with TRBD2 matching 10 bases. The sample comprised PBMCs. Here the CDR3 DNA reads TGTGCCAGCAGTCAGCGGGGGGGCTCGAGTTCCTACGAGCAGTACTTC. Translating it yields CASSQRGGSSSYEQYF.